This TCR beta chain was captured in a study of T cell clonotyping in hematopoietic cell transplantation. This table comes from immunoSEQ multiplex PCR, and its TCRdb copy is limited to in-frame clones, with some not included. Counted here are thousands of clones, over 70% occurring once; the ten biggest clones make up about 33%. Germline-derived CDR1 and CDR2 are MGHRA and YSYEKL. V gave up 3 bases and J gave up 5 bases, with 16 bases separating them. This CDR3 spans 16 amino acids. This clone turned up a few times. The sequencing here drew on peripheral blood mononuclear cells, taken 180 days after allogeneic stem cell transplant. The sequence came from a male patient between 55 and 70 years old who had an allogeneic stem cell transplant, so T cells may come from the graft donor. Some clones in this sample may be carry-over from other donors' samples. The rearrangement joins TRBV4-1 to TRBJ2-2; possible D gene TRBD1, 6 bases. The CDR3 sequence is CASSHPPGQGTGELFF. CDR3 bases: TGCGCCAGCAGCCACCCCCCGGGACAAGGAACCGGGGAGCTGTTTTTT.